This is a list of T cell receptor beta chains from one sample in a study of T cells in Graves' hyperthyroidism and ophthalmopathy. Each CDR3 protein is one row after TCRdb ran MiXCR on the multiplex PCR reads. The table includes about 360,000 distinct CDR3 sequences, about 13% detected once. Material: blood. Receptor source: a man aged 25-45 years with Graves' hyperthyroidism that later progressed to Graves' ophthalmopathy. Both conserved end residues are part of each CDR3. D genes are given only for firm matches. Some rows have no size entry. The others give once, few or many, or a class for an expanded clone.

clone size	V gene	D gene	J gene	CDR3 protein	CDR3 DNA
many	TRBV28	TRBD2	TRBJ2-2	CASSFIEGRDTGELFF	TGTGCCAGCAGTTTCATTGAGGGGAGGGACACCGGGGAGCTGTTTTTT
many	TRBV2	.	TRBJ1-4	CASSFVNEKLFF	TGTGCCAGCAGCTTTGTTAATGAAAAACTGTTTTTT
many	TRBV10-2	.	TRBJ1-4	CASSDPGGEKLFF	TGCGCCAGCAGTGATCCGGGCGGCGAAAAACTGTTTTTT
.	TRBV4-1	.	TRBJ2-7	CASSQEPGHNYEQYF	TGCGCCAGCAGCCAAGAACCGGGACATAACTACGAGCAGTACTTC
few	TRBV19	TRBD1	TRBJ2-1	CASRITGTGGYEQFF	TGTGCCAGTAGAATTACCGGGACAGGGGGCTATGAGCAGTTCTTC
.	TRBV7-2	TRBD2	TRBJ2-5	CASSHPLAGGRETQYF	TGCGCCAGCAGCCACCCACTAGCGGGGGGGCGGGAGACCCAGTACTTC
.	TRBV5-1	TRBD1	TRBJ2-7	CASSLAGTGAYEQYF	TGCGCCAGCAGCTTAGCCGGGACAGGGGCCTACGAGCAGTACTTC
many	TRBV6-4	.	TRBJ1-1	CASSVDVNTEAFF	TGTGCCAGCAGTGTTGACGTTAACACTGAAGCTTTCTTT
many	TRBV28	TRBD1	TRBJ2-7	CASSTTGGAGYEQYF	TGTGCCAGCAGCACGACAGGGGGCGCGGGTTACGAGCAGTACTTC
few	TRBV7-9	TRBD1	TRBJ2-5	CASSLGDRVWETQYF	TGTGCCAGCAGCTTAGGGGACAGGGTGTGGGAGACCCAGTACTTC
.	TRBV11-3	.	TRBJ2-1	CASSLTRQSNEQFF	TGTGCCAGCAGCTTAACCCGGCAGAGCAATGAGCAGTTCTTC